The 25 T cell receptor beta chains reported below all come from one sample, sequenced in a study of blood T cells in healthy people across ages. The authors ran a second PCR of 7 to 11 cycles using a sample-barcoded 5' primer and a J-beta primer mix. TCRdb itself ran the 5' RACE reads through MiXCR, one entry per CDR3 protein. Of around 1.5 million distinct CDR3 sequences detected, roughly 32% appear once; the ten largest clones hold 10% to 12%. Sequencing was performed on blood. The receptors were gathered from a woman aged 25-40 years in good health.

The CDR3: CASSDVREHYGYTF. The DNA of the CDR3 is TGTGCCAGCAGTGACGTCAGGGAACACTATGGCTACACCTTC. The chain recombines TRBV2 with TRBJ1-2, with D possibly TRBD1 on 5 matching bases. This CDR3 has 14 residues. Trimming removed 3 bases from V and 3 bases from J, with 11 bases in between. Per the germline V gene, CDR1 is SNHLY and CDR2 is FYNNEI.

This clonotype has just a few counts. This chain uses TRBV7-8 with TRBJ2-7; the D is unclear. Deletions cut 6 bases from V and 6 bases from J, with 15 bases between. The CDR3 has 13 amino acids. Germline V gene sequence: CDR1 SGHVS, CDR2 FQNEAQ. The CDR3 loop reads CASRTLYQGEQYF. The CDR3 DNA follows: TGTGCCAGCAGGACTTTGTATCAAGGCGAGCAGTACTTC.

This clonotype was counted only a few times. The V call is TRBV10-3, the J call TRBJ2-1; the match to TRBD2 covers 8 bases. Unmatched junction bases numbered 8, after V lost 0 bases and J lost 4 bases. The CDR3 consists of 17 residues. Germline CDR1 reads ENHRY; CDR2 reads SYGVKD. CDR3: CAISESGIAGRYNEQFF. CDR3 nucleotides: TGTGCCATCAGTGAGTCAGGAATAGCGGGAAGATACAATGAGCAGTTCTTC.

The gene calls are TRBV5-4 and TRBJ2-7; D is perhaps TRBD2 (6 bases). The CDR3 is 14 amino acids. Germline CDR1 reads SGHNT; CDR2 reads YYREEE (reference sequence). Between the trimmed V and J ends, which lost 1 base and 5 bases, there was a span of 13 bases. CDR3 loop: CASSLNRGIDEQYF. DNA of the CDR3: TGTGCCAGCAGCTTGAACCGGGGGATCGACGAGCAGTACTTC.

The V call is TRBV20-1, the J call TRBJ2-7; perhaps TRBD1 as D (5 bases). V shed 6 bases and J shed 2 bases, with 11 bases lying between them. The CDR3 is 12 amino acids. CDR1 is DFQATT, CDR2 SNEGSKA, per germline (reference sequence). The chain's CDR3 is CSAGRVTYEQYF. CDR3 sequence (DNA): TGCAGTGCGGGCAGGGTGACCTACGAGCAGTACTTC.

At least ten counts were recorded for this clonotype. This chain connects TRBV4-1 to TRBJ2-5, with 11 bases fitting TRBD1. V gave up 1 base and J gave up 5 bases; unmatched junction bases: 6. This CDR3 is 16 amino acids long. Germline CDR1 reads MGHRA; CDR2 reads YSYEKL. CDR3 amino acids: CASSQGTGGLGETQYF. CDR3 coding DNA: TGCGCCAGCAGCCAAGGGACAGGGGGCTTGGGGGAGACCCAGTACTTC.

The gene calls are TRBV28 and TRBJ2-1; D remains ambiguous. This CDR3 has 15 amino acids. Germline lookup yields CDR1 MDHEN and CDR2 SYDVKM. With 6 bases removed from V and 4 bases from J, the gap between germline ends came to 16 bases. CDR3 DNA: TGTGCCAGCAGCCGTAAAATGACTGTTTACAATGAGCAGTTCTTC. Its protein is CASSRKMTVYNEQFF.

The CDR3 coding sequence is TGTGCCAGCAGCCCGGCAGGGCAGGGTAACTATGGCTACACCTTC. Protein: CASSPAGQGNYGYTF. J is TRBJ1-2 and V is TRBV27; a possible D gene is TRBD1 (5 bases). The V gene lost 6 bases and the J gene lost 1 base, with 15 bases spanning the gap. The CDR3 is made up of 15 amino acids. Germline CDR1 reads MNHEY; CDR2 reads SMNVEV (reference sequence).

V and J are TRBV12-3 or TRBV12-4 and TRBJ1-2; 9 nucleotides align to TRBD1. There are 13 residues in the CDR3. Trimming removed 7 bases from V and 5 bases from J; junction bases left unmatched: 5. CDR3 protein: CASTTGTGYGYTF. The CDR3 DNA sequence: TGTGCCAGCACTACCGGGACAGGGTATGGCTACACCTTC.

V is TRBV27 and J is TRBJ2-3; tentatively, D is TRBD2 (5 bases). This CDR3 has 21 residues. From germline, CDR1 is MNHEY and CDR2 SMNVEV (reference sequence). V lost 0 bases and J lost 6, with 31 bases in between. In nucleotides, the CDR3 is TGTGCCAGCAGTTTATCCTTCGCTAGTACTAGAGGTCCACCTGGATCGGATACGCAGTATTTT. This sequence encodes CASSLSFASTRGPPGSDTQYF.

This clonotype showed up many times. V and J are TRBV29-1 and TRBJ2-3, with D perhaps being TRBD1 or TRBD2 (5 bases each). Germline CDR1 is SQVTM and CDR2 is ANQGSEA. Trimming shortened V by 4 bases and J by 3 bases, and 11 bases separated the two germline ends. This CDR3 comprises 13 residues. This CDR3 reads CSVGGSGTDTQYF. In DNA, the CDR3 is TGCAGCGTTGGGGGCAGCGGTACAGATACGCAGTATTTT.

The chain carries TRBV3-1 and TRBJ2-5; TRBD2 might be the D (6 bases). Germline CDR1 reads LGHDT; CDR2 reads YNNKEL (reference sequence). The CDR3 totals 15 residues. V was cut by 4 bases and J by 2 bases, with 14 bases left in between. The CDR3 coding sequence is TGTGCCAGCAGCCCCGGTGCAGGGAGGCAAGAGACCCAGTACTTC. Protein product: CASSPGAGRQETQYF.

For the CDR3, the DNA is TGTGCCAGCAGTTACACCTCAGGGGGCAGGGGGCAGGATGAAAAACTGTTTTTT. Protein sequence: CASSYTSGGRGQDEKLFF. The genes are TRBV6-5 and TRBJ1-4, with 8 bases aligning to TRBD1. The CDR3 totals 18 residues. In germline, CDR1 is MNHEY, CDR2 SVGAGI. V gave up 2 bases and J gave up 6 bases; unmatched junction bases: 14.

CDR3 coding DNA: TGCAGTGCCATACGGACTAGCGGGGGGGGCCTCTCTGGGGCCAACGTCCTGACTTTC. This sequence encodes CSAIRTSGGGLSGANVLTF. The rearrangement links TRBV20-1 to TRBJ2-6, with TRBD2 identical over 15 bases. From germline, CDR1 is DFQATT and CDR2 SNEGSKA (reference sequence). With V trimmed by 6 bases and J by 0 bases, 9 bases remained unmatched. CDR3 length: 19 amino acids.

The chain joins TRBV11-2 to TRBJ2-5; TRBD1 might be the D (6 bases). With the DNA end fitting TRBJ2-7 better, the J assignment may be wrong. The CDR3 contains 13 residues. Germline V gives CDR1 SGHAT, CDR2 FQNNGV. The CDR3 spells CASSLYRVHEQYF. The DNA of the CDR3 is TGTGCCAGCAGCTTATACAGGGTGCACGAGCAGTACTTC.

V usage is TRBV4-1 and J usage is TRBJ1-4; 8 bases map to TRBD1. CDR3 size: 14 residues. The germline CDR1 and CDR2 sequences are MGHRA and YSYEKL. The V segment lost 2 bases and the J segment 13 bases; nucleotides outside the gene matches: 9. CDR3 residues: CASSQYSTGVTLFF. The CDR3 DNA reads TGCGCCAGCAGCCAATACTCGACAGGGGTGACACTGTTTTTT.

The rearrangement joins TRBV2 to TRBJ2-1; 13 bases agree with TRBD2. The CDR3 consists of 16 residues. V was clipped by 7 bases and J by 3 bases; unmatched bases: 6. Germline V CDR1 and CDR2: SNHLY, FYNNEI. In nucleotides, the CDR3 is TGTGCCAGCACCATGAGGACTAGCGGGGGCTACAATGAGCAGTTCTTC. Protein product: CASTMRTSGGYNEQFF.

This clonotype occurred a few times. CDR3 DNA: TGTGCCAGCAGTGCGACTAGCTCGGGGTACAATGAGCAGTTCTTC. This sequence encodes CASSATSSGYNEQFF. The chain joins TRBV6-4 to TRBJ2-1; 7 bases line up with TRBD2. V was clipped by 4 bases and J by 4 bases; unmatched bases: 7. CDR3 length: 15 residues. CDR1 and CDR2 (germline): MRHNA, SNTAGT.

Comment on this clonotype: A much larger clone differs by one base, so this may be a read error. The chain links TRBV29-1 to TRBJ2-1; D call uncertain. From germline, CDR1 is SQVTM and CDR2 ANQGSEA. V was cut by 3 bases and J by 4 bases, with 7 bases left in between. CDR3 length equals 12 residues. The CDR3 DNA follows: TGCAGCGTTGACTGCTTATACAATGAGCAGTTCTTC. Translation: CSVDCLYNEQFF.

This sequence joins TRBV29-1 and TRBJ1-1, with TRBD1 identical over 8 bases. CDR3 size: 17 residues. V shed 5 bases, J shed 0 bases, and the junction held 14 bases outside the gene matches. Germline-derived CDR1 and CDR2 are SQVTM and ANQGSEA. The chain's CDR3 is CSVSPDRGVVMNTEAFF. CDR3 bases: TGCAGCGTTTCCCCCGACAGGGGTGTGGTCATGAACACTGAAGCTTTCTTT.

This chain links TRBV7-6 with TRBJ2-7; D gene unclear. Trimming shortened V by 3 bases and J by 5 bases, and 8 bases separated the two germline ends. The CDR3 extends over 12 amino acids. Looked up from germline, CDR1 is SGHVS and CDR2 is FNYEAQ. The DNA for the CDR3 is TGTGCCAGCAGCTTTTGGTTGGACGAGCAGTACTTC. Its protein product is CASSFWLDEQYF.

This clonotype was counted only a few times. This rearrangement joins TRBV27 to TRBJ2-7, with D hard to call. V was cut by 8 bases and J by 5 bases, with 28 bases left in between. The CDR3 is made up of 17 amino acids. Per the germline V gene, CDR1 is MNHEY and CDR2 is SMNVEV (reference sequence). In nucleotides, the CDR3 is TGTGCCAGCGGACCTCCCTTACTGGGTTCCTCGCGAAACGAGCAGTACTTC. Its protein is CASGPPLLGSSRNEQYF.

This clonotype was seen a handful of times. This chain uses TRBV7-2 with TRBJ1-2, with 8 bases lining up with TRBD1. The CDR3 sequence is 15 residues long. The V gene's germline CDR1 is SGHTA and CDR2 FQGNSA. Germline trimming cut 1 base from V and 7 bases from J; bases unmatched to any gene: 8. This chain's CDR3 is CASSLVVGQGAGYTF. CDR3 nucleotides: TGTGCCAGCAGCTTAGTGGTAGGGCAGGGGGCTGGCTACACCTTC.

V usage is TRBV20-1 and J usage is TRBJ2-7; no clear D gene. Germline V gene lookup returns CDR1 DFQATT and CDR2 SNEGSKA (reference sequence). Between the trimmed V and J ends, which lost 0 bases and 11 bases, there was a span of 11 bases. This CDR3 is 11 amino acids long. In DNA, the CDR3 is TGCAGTGCTAGAGATTTAGAATTGGAGTACTTC. Translating it yields CSARDLELEYF.

The table lists this clonotype with many counts. The chain carries TRBV3-1 and TRBJ2-5; TRBD2 matches at 10 bases. V gave up 1 base and J gave up 2 bases; unmatched junction bases: 10. Germline lookup yields CDR1 LGHDT and CDR2 YNNKEL (reference sequence). This CDR3 is 18 amino acids long. CDR3 in amino acids: CASSQGTSGVLQQETQYF. The CDR3 nucleotides read TGTGCCAGCAGCCAAGGCACTAGCGGGGTACTTCAACAAGAGACCCAGTACTTC.